The source of this TCR beta chain is a study of graft-versus-host responses after intestinal transplantation. Generated by immunoSEQ multiplex PCR, the TCRdb table keeps only in-frame clones and is missing some. The table has more than 65,000 clones, 80% to 95% seen once; the top ten hold about 0.44%. Germline V gene lookup returns CDR1 MGHRA and CDR2 YSYEKL. This CDR3 has 17 residues. The V end lost 0 bases, the J end lost 2 bases, and 16 bases lay between the germline ends. Only one count was recorded for this clone. Its target is not known. This receptor was obtained from a human donor who was the organ donor for an intestinal transplant. Sequenced material: unstimulated CD8+ T cells sorted from spleen or lymph node cells, taken before transplant. The V and J genes are TRBV4-1 and TRBJ2-5, with TRBD2 as a possible D gene (6 bases). The CDR3 nucleotides read TGCGCCAGCAGCCAAGATCAAGGGCGGGGATGGCAAGAGACCCAGTACTTC. Translation: CASSQDQGRGWQETQYF.